This T cell receptor (beta chain) was recovered during a study of tumor-infiltrating lymphocytes in primary liver carcinoma. Study context: The tumors ranged from about 4 to 11 cm across and fell within stage T1-T3 N0M0. General observations from the study: The overlap of tumor-adjacent and tumor-blood pairs was smaller than that of tumor region pairs.

With a constant-region primer, TCR beta cDNA was made from 450 to 650 ng of total RNA. Three-round nested multiplex PCR performed with slightly modified ARM-PCR produced the TCR beta libraries. Forward primers for TRBV1-TRBV30 and a C-beta reverse primer served the first two PCR rounds, at roughly 10 cycles each. Via MiXCR, TCRdb re-called the multiplex PCR reads, giving one row per CDR3 protein. The sample gives a few hundred thousand distinct CDR3 sequences, around three fifths of which show up once; approximately 15% is in the top ten. Blood RNA originated from unsorted whole blood, with germline DNA additionally extracted. The CDR3 loop spans 13 amino acids. The germline V gene encodes CDR1 LGHNA and CDR2 YSLEER. Note on this clonotype: The antigen remains undetermined. A read error may account for a junction end that differs from germline.

This sequence was found in a woman aged 30 to 39 with primary liver carcinoma and hepatitis B virus infection. The genes are TRBV4-3 and TRBJ2-5; 8 bases map to TRBD1. Sequences were obtained from peripheral blood. The CDR3 sequence: CACSQERTGTRYF. For the CDR3, the DNA is TGCGCCTGCAGCCAAGAGAGGACAGGGACCCGGTACTTC.